Listed here are 14 T cell receptor beta chains from one sample, sequenced in a study of blood T cell repertoires in COVID-19. Repertoires were generated with immunoSEQ multiplex PCR, while TCRdb's copy carries only in-frame clones and drops some. Here the sample spans roughly 110,000 clones, roughly 83% being singletons. Sequencing was performed on peripheral blood. Receptors were obtained from a human donor in a cohort sampled during active COVID-19.

The chain couples TRBV5-6 to TRBJ2-3; the D is unclear. Germline loops: CDR1 SGHDT, CDR2 YYEEEE. Trimming removed 2 bases at V and 1 base at J, with 8 bases between. The CDR3 is made up of 14 amino acids. The CDR3 region has the DNA TGTGCCAGCAGCTTCGTTCGGGGCACAGATACGCAGTATTTT. Translated: CASSFVRGTDTQYF.

The V and J genes are TRBV7-2 and TRBJ1-5; no clear D gene. The CDR3 spans 14 residues. The germline gives CDR1 SGHTA, CDR2 FQGNSA. Trimming stripped 2 bases from V and 2 bases from J, with 7 bases between. For the CDR3, the DNA is TGTGCCAGCAGCTTATTTCAGGGCAATCAGCCCCAGCATTTT. The encoded protein is CASSLFQGNQPQHF.

The V gene is TRBV5-1, the J gene TRBJ2-2, with D possibly being TRBD1 (6 bases). This CDR3 region has 15 residues. The germline V gene has CDR1 SGHRS and CDR2 YFSETQ. V was cut by 4 bases and J by 0 bases, with 10 bases left in between. For the CDR3, the DNA is TGCGCCAGCAGCCCGAGGACAGCGAACACCGGGGAGCTGTTTTTT. Translation: CASSPRTANTGELFF.

The genes are TRBV11-1 and TRBJ1-2, with a tentative D call TRBD1 (6 bases). Per the germline V gene, CDR1 is SGHAT and CDR2 is FQDESV (reference sequence). The CDR3 totals 14 residues. V was cut by 5 bases and J by 2 bases, with 12 bases left in between. The CDR3 protein is CASSPQGQNYGYTF. The DNA for the CDR3 is TGTGCCAGCAGCCCCCAAGGACAGAACTATGGCTACACCTTC.

In nucleotides, the CDR3 is TGTGCCAGCAGTACCGGGGACAGGGTTCGGAACACTGAAGCTTTCTTT. Its protein product is CASSTGDRVRNTEAFF. The chain links TRBV27 to TRBJ1-1; TRBD1 matches 9 bases. The CDR3 sequence is 16 residues long. The V segment lost 5 bases and the J segment 1 base; nucleotides outside the gene matches: 8. Germline V gene data show CDR1 as MNHEY and CDR2 as SMNVEV (reference sequence).

The chain has TRBV3-1 (or the pseudogene TRBV3-2) and TRBJ2-1; no clear D. The V and J ends lost 2 bases and 6 bases respectively, with 8 bases between them. Germline V gene sequence: CDR1 LGHDT, CDR2 YNNKEL (reference sequence). This CDR3 is built from 13 residues. This CDR3 is CASSQNLVNEQFF. The CDR3 DNA reads as TGTGCCAGCAGCCAAAACCTAGTCAATGAGCAGTTCTTC.

This sequence joins TRBV6-2 or TRBV6-3 and TRBJ2-1; TRBD1 aligns across 10 bases. This CDR3 is 17 amino acids long. V was clipped by 4 bases and J by 3 bases; unmatched bases: 9. From germline, CDR1 is MNHEY and CDR2 SVGEGT. In nucleotides, the CDR3 is TGTGCCAGCAGTTGGGACAGGGGAGGTGGTAACTACAATGAGCAGTTCTTC. Translation gives CASSWDRGGGNYNEQFF.

The J gene is TRBJ1-2, the V gene TRBV27; 11 bases are shared with TRBD1. From germline, CDR1 is MNHEY and CDR2 SMNVEV (reference sequence). This CDR3 region has 14 residues. V trimming: 3 bases; J trimming: 4 bases; junction bases outside the gene matches: 1. CDR3 residues: CASSLDRGLYGYTF. The CDR3, as DNA: TGTGCCAGCAGTTTGGACAGGGGGCTCTATGGCTACACCTTC.

The chain joins TRBV4-2 to TRBJ2-6, with 11 bases that match TRBD2. J gave up 0 bases and V 5 bases, and 12 bases lay outside the gene matches. CDR3 length equals 20 residues. Germline V gene lookup returns CDR1 LGHNA and CDR2 YNFKEQ. CDR3 DNA sequence: TGTGCCAGCAGCAACGACGGGACTAGCGGACGGTACTCTGGGGCCAACGTCCTGACTTTC. This codes for CASSNDGTSGRYSGANVLTF.

The chain carries TRBV9 and TRBJ2-7, with TRBD2 as a possible D gene (6 bases). This CDR3 has 15 residues. Germline-derived CDR1 and CDR2 are SGDLS and YYNGEE. The V gene lost 0 bases and the J gene lost 4 bases, with 14 bases spanning the gap. The chain's CDR3 is CASSVGPGVMYEQYF. The CDR3 nucleotides are TGTGCCAGCAGCGTAGGACCGGGAGTGATGTACGAGCAGTACTTC.

The chain has TRBV7-9 and TRBJ1-1; D is ambiguous. Trimming took off 1 base at V and 5 bases at J, with 11 bases between the two ends. The CDR3 has 14 residues. Germline CDR1 is SEHNR and CDR2 is FQNEAQ (reference sequence). The CDR3 DNA reads as TGTGCCAGCAGCTTAGACCCTACCGGGACTGAAGCTTTCTTT. It encodes CASSLDPTGTEAFF.

The rearrangement joins TRBV5-3 to TRBJ2-2; 12 bases agree with TRBD1. TRBV5-3 is identified as an open reading frame with a role that is uncertain. V gave up 10 bases and J gave up 6 bases; unmatched junction bases: 13. The CDR3 sequence is 16 residues long. CDR3 protein: CAPTPDGTGGSGELFF. Written as DNA, the CDR3 is TGTGCCCCCACCCCGGACGGGACAGGGGGCTCCGGGGAGCTGTTTTTT.

V gene TRBV2 combines with J gene TRBJ2-4, with 13 positions matching TRBD2. This CDR3 is built from 16 residues. V lost 7 bases and J lost 1; bases outside the gene matches: 4. From germline, CDR1 is SNHLY and CDR2 FYNNEI. Written as DNA, the CDR3 is TGTGCCAGCATGACTAGCGGGAGGTGGGCCAAAAACATTCAGTACTTC. It specifies CASMTSGRWAKNIQYF. Full variable domain (remainder filled in from reference TRBV2 and TRBJ2-4): EPEVTQTPSHQVTQMGQEVILRCVPISNHLYFYWYRQILGQKVEFLVSFYNNEISEKSEIFDDQFSVERPDGSNFTLKIRSTKLEDSAMYFCASMTSGRWAKNIQYFGAGTRLSVL.

The chain has TRBV5-6 and TRBJ2-4; TRBD1 matches 8 bases. CDR3 length: 15 residues. Germline CDR1 reads SGHDT; CDR2 reads YYEEEE. V trimming: 4 bases; J trimming: 3 bases; junction bases outside the gene matches: 6. In nucleotides, the CDR3 is TGTGCCAGCAGCGCAACGGGACAGGACAAAAACATTCAGTACTTC. Translating it yields CASSATGQDKNIQYF.